The clone carrying this T cell receptor beta chain has a handful of counts. The germline V and J ends were trimmed by 2 bases and 1 base, with 12 bases remaining between them. The CDR3 loop spans 14 amino acids. Per the germline V gene, CDR1 is SQVTM and CDR2 is ANQGSEA. Authors' methods: Cell counts per sample came from amplifying reference gene primers. Libraries were prepared by immunoSEQ multiplex PCR; TCRdb keeps only in-frame clonotypes and omits some of them. V and J calls and clone size are those listed in that table; D and trimming were worked out from the DNA. The repertoire includes 20,000 to 30,000 clones, over 80% of them detected once, and around 25% sits in the top ten. These data belong to a study of blood T cell repertoires in COVID-19. Study-level background: COVID-19 samples collected from the United States, Italy and Spain covered acute and convalescent phases. In each case, the material was cDNA or gDNA derived from T cells, B-cell-depleted T cells, or PBMCs.

The sequence came from a human donor with active COVID-19. The donor label of this sample is uncertain. Sequencing used peripheral blood. The rearrangement joins TRBV29-1 to TRBJ2-7; tentatively, D is TRBD1 (5 bases). The CDR3 DNA follows: TGCAGCGTTGAATTGCCAGGGCAGTCCTACGAGCAGTACTTC. It is translated as CSVELPGQSYEQYF.